This T cell receptor beta chain was sequenced for a study of T cells in pancreatic ductal adenocarcinoma. Selected pancreatic ductal adenocarcinoma patients had undergone surgery without neoadjuvant therapy. The assay was immunoSEQ multiplex PCR, and TCRdb's table has in-frame clones only and misses some. The sample carries 25,000 to 35,000 clones, approximately 92% recorded once. Unmatched junction bases numbered 11, after V lost 4 bases and J lost 3 bases. Germline values: CDR1 LNHDA, CDR2 SQIVND (reference sequence). This CDR3 has 16 amino acids. The receptor was isolated from a human donor with pancreatic ductal adenocarcinoma. The chain carries TRBV19 and TRBJ1-2; 7 bases fit TRBD1. Sequencing was carried out using PBMCs. The CDR3 spells CASSTFSGTDHYGYTF. For the CDR3, the DNA is TGTGCCAGTAGTACCTTTTCCGGGACAGATCACTATGGCTACACCTTC.